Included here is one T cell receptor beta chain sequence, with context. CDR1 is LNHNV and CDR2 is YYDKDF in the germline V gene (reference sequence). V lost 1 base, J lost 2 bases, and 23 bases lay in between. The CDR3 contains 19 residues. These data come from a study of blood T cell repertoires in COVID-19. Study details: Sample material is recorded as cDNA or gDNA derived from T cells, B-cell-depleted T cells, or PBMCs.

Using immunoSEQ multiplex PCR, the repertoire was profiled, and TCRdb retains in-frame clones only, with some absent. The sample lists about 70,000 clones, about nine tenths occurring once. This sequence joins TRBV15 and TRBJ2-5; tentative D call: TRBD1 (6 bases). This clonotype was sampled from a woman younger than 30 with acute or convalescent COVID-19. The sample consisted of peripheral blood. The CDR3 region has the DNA TGTGCCACCAGCAGAGTTTCGCAGGGGCCGCCCAGGTGGCAAGAGACCCAGTACTTC. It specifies CATSRVSQGPPRWQETQYF.